This TCR beta chain was retrieved from a study of blood T cell repertoires in COVID-19. Study at large: Sites across the United States, Italy and Spain contributed samples from acute and convalescent COVID-19. The analysed material was cDNA or gDNA that came from T cells, B-cell-depleted T cells, or PBMCs.

The CDR3 loop spans 15 amino acids. V shed 5 bases and J 3 bases; nucleotides not matched to a gene: 6. Germline values: CDR1 SGHNT, CDR2 YENEEA. Original handling: Amplification of reference gene primers provided the estimated nucleated cell counts. Some clones are missing from TCRdb's copy, which holds only in-frame ones; the method was immunoSEQ multiplex PCR. V and J calls and clone size follow that table, whereas D and trimming were derived from the DNA. The sample contains approximately 100,000 clones, around nine tenths of which appear only once. This sequence was found in a man aged 50 or older with acute or convalescent COVID-19. Material for sequencing was peripheral blood. The chain combines TRBV11-3 with TRBJ2-1; the match to TRBD2 covers 8 bases. The DNA of the CDR3 is TGTGCCAGCAGCAAAAGCGGGAGAGACTACAATGAGCAGTTCTTC. Translating it yields CASSKSGRDYNEQFF.